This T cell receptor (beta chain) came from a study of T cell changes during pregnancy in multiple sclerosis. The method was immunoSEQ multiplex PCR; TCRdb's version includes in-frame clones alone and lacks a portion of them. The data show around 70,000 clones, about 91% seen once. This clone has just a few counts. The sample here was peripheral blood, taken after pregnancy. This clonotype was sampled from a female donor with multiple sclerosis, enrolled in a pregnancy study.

The CDR3 DNA follows: TGTGCCAGCAGTTCCGGGACTAGCGGGAGCGATGAGCAGTTCTTC. As protein: CASSSGTSGSDEQFF. The J gene is TRBJ2-1, the V gene TRBV6-5; 14 bases are a match to TRBD2. The CDR3 has 15 amino acids. CDR1 is MNHEY, CDR2 SVGAGI, per germline. Losses at the gene ends were 4 bases for V and 8 bases for J; bases not matched to a gene: 4.